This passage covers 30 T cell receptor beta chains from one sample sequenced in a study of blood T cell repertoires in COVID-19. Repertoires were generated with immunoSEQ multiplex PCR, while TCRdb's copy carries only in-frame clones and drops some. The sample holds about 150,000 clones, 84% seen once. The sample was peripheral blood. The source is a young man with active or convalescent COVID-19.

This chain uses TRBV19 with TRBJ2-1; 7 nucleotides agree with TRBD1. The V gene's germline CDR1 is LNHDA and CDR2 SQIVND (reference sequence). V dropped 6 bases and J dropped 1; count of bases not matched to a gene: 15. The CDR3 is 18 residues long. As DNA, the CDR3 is TGTGCCAGTAGGGCAAGACAGGGACCGGCTAGGTCCTACAATGAGCAGTTCTTC. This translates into CASRARQGPARSYNEQFF.

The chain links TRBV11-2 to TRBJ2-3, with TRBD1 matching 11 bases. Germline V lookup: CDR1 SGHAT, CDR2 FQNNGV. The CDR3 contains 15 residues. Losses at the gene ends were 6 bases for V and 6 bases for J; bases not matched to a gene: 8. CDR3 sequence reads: CASRDWDRGWDTQYF. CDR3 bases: TGTGCCAGCAGAGACTGGGACAGGGGGTGGGATACGCAGTATTTT.

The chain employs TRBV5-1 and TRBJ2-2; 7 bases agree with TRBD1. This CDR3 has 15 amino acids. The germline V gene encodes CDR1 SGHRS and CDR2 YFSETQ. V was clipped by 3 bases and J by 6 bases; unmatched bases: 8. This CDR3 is CASSSDRVVAGELFF. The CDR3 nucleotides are TGCGCCAGCAGCTCCGACAGGGTGGTGGCCGGGGAGCTGTTTTTT.

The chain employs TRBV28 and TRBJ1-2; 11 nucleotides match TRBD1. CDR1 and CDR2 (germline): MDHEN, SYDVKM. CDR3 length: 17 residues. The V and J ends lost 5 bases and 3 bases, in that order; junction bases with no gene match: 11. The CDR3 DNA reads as TGTGCCAGCAGTCTCGGGACAGGGGGGGCTCTTGACTATGGCTACACCTTC. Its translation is CASSLGTGGALDYGYTF.

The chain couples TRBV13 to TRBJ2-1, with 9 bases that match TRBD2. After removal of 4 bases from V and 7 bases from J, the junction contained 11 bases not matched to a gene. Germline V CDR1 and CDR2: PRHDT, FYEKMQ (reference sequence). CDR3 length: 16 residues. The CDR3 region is CASSSTLAGDRNEQFF. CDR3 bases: TGTGCCAGCAGCTCCACTTTAGCGGGAGACCGTAATGAGCAGTTCTTC.

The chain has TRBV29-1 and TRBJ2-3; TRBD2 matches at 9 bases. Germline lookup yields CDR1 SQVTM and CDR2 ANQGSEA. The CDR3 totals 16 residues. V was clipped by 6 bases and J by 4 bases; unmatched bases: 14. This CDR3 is CSVLSGSSGSSDTQYF. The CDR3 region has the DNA TGCAGCGTCCTTTCCGGTAGTAGCGGGAGTTCAGATACGCAGTATTTT.

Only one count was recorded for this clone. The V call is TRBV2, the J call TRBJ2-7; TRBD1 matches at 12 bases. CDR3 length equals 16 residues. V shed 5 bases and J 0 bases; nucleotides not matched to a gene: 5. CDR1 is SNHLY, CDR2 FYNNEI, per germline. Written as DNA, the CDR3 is TGTGCCAGCAGTATCGGGACAGGGGGCACCTCCTACGAGCAGTACTTC. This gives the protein CASSIGTGGTSYEQYF.

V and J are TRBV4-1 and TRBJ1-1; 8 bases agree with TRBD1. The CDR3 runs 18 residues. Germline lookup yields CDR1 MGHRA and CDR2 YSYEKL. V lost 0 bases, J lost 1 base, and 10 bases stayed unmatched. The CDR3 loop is CASSQDTRVGTGNTEAFF. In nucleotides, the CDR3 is TGCGCCAGCAGCCAAGATACCAGGGTAGGGACAGGGAACACTGAAGCTTTCTTT.

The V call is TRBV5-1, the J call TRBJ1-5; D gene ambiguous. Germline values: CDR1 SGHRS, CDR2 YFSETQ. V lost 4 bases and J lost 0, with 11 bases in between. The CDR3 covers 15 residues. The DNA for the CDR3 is TGCGCCAGCAGCCCAGACTCCAATAGCAATCAGCCCCAGCATTTT. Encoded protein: CASSPDSNSNQPQHF. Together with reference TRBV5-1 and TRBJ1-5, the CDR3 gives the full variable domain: KAGVTQTPRYLIKTRGQQVTLSCSPISGHRSVSWYQQTPGQGLQFLFEYFSETQRNKGNFPGRFSGRQFSNSRSEMNVSTLELGDSALYLCASSPDSNSNQPQHFGDGTRLSIL.

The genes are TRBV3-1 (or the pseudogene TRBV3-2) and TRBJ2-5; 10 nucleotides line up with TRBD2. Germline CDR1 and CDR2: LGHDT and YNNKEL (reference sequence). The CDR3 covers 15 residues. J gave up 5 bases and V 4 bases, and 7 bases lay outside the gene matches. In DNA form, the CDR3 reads TGTGCCAGCAGCCCCTTAGCGGGAGGTACGGAGACCCAGTACTTC. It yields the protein CASSPLAGGTETQYF.

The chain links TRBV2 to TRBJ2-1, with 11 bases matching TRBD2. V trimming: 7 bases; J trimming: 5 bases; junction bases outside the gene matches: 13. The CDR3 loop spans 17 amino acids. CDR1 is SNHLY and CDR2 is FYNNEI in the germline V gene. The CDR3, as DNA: TGTGCCAGCAAATTCGAGAGTAGCGGGGGGGAAAACAATGAGCAGTTCTTC. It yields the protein CASKFESSGGENNEQFF.

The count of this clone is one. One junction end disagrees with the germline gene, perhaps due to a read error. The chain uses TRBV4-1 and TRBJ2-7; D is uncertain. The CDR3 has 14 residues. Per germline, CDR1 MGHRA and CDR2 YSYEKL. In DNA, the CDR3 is TGCGCCAGCAGCCAAGATCCCGGTGGCGAGCGCAAGTTCTTC. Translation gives CASSQDPGGERKFF.

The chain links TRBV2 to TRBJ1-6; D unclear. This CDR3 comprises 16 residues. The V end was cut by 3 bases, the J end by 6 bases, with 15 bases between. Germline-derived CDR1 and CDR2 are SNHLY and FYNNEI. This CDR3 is CASSENPRFGNSPLHF. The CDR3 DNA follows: TGTGCCAGCAGTGAGAACCCCAGGTTCGGTAATTCACCCCTCCACTTT.

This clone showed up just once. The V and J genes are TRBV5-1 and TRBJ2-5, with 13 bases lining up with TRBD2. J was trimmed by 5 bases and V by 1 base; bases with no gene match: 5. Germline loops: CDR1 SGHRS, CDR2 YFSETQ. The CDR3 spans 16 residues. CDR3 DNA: TGCGCCAGCAGCTTGACGCCGGGACTAGCGGGGGAGACCCAGTACTTC. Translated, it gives CASSLTPGLAGETQYF.

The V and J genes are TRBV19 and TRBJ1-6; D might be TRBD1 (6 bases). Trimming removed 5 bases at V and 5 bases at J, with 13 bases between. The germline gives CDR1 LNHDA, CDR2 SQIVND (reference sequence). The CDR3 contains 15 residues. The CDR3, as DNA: TGTGCCAGTAGTCTACAGGGAGCACATAATTCACCCCTCCACTTT. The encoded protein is CASSLQGAHNSPLHF.

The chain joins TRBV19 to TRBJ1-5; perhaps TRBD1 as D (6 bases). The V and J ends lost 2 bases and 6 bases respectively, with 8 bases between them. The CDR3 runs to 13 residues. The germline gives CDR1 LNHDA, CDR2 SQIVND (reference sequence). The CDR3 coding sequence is TGTGCCAGTAGTATACAGGGGAGTCAGCCCCAGCATTTT. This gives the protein CASSIQGSQPQHF.

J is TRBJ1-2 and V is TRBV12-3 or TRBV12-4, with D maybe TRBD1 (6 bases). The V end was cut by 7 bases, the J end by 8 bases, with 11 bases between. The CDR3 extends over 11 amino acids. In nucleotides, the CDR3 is TGTGCCAGCACCAGGGGTTTAGGCTACACCTTC. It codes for CASTRGLGYTF.

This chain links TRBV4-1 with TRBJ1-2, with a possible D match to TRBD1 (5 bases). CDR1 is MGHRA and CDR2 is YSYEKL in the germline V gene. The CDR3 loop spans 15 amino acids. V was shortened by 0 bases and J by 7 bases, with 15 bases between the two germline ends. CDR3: CASSQDHSRVGGYTF. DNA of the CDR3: TGCGCCAGCAGCCAAGATCATTCCAGGGTAGGTGGCTACACCTTC.

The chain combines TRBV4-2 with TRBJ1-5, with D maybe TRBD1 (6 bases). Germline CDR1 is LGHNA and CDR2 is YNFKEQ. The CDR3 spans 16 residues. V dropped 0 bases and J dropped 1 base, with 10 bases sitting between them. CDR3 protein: CASSQDFRGSNQPQHF. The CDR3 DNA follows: TGTGCCAGCAGCCAAGATTTCAGGGGCAGCAATCAGCCCCAGCATTTT.

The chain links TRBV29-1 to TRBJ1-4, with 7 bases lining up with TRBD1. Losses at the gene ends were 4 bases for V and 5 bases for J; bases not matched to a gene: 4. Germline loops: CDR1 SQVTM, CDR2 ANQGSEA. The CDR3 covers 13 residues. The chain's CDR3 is CSVGGQTNEKLFF. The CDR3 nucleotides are TGCAGCGTTGGGGGACAGACGAATGAAAAACTGTTTTTT.

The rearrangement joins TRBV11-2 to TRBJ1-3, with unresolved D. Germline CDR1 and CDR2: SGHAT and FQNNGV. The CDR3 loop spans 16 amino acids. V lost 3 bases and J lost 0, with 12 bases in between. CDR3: CASSFTDGSSGNTIYF. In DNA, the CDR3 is TGTGCCAGCAGCTTCACAGACGGAAGCTCTGGAAACACCATATATTTT.

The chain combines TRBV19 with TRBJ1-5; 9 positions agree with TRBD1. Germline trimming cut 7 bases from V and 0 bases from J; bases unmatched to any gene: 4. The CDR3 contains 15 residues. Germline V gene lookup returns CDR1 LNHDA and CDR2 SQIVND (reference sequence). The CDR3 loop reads CASKTGGFSNQPQHF. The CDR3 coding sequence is TGTGCCAGTAAAACAGGGGGCTTTAGCAATCAGCCCCAGCATTTT. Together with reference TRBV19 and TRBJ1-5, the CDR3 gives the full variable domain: DGGITQSPKYLFRKEGQNVTLSCEQNLNHDAMYWYRQDPGQGLRLIYYSQIVNDFQKGDIAEGYSVSREKKESFPLTVTSAQKNPTAFYLCASKTGGFSNQPQHFGDGTRLSIL.

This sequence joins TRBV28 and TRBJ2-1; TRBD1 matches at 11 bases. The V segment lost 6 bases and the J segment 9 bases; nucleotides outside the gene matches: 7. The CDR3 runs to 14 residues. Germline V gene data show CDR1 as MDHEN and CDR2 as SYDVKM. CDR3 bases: TGTGCCAGCAGACAGGACAGGGGGCCATCTGAGCAGTTCTTC. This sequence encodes CASRQDRGPSEQFF. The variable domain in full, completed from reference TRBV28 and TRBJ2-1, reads DVKVTQSSRYLVKRTGEKVFLECVQDMDHENMFWYRQDPGLGLRLIYFSYDVKMKEKGDIPEGYSVSREKKERFSLILESASTNQTSMYLCASRQDRGPSEQFFGPGTRLTVL.

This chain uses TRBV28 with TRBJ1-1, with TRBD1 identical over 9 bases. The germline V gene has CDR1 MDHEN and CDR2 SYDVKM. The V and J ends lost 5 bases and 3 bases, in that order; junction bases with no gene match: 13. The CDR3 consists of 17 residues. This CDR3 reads CASSPPGTGRADTEAFF. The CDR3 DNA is TGTGCCAGCAGTCCGCCCGGGACAGGGAGGGCGGACACTGAAGCTTTCTTT.

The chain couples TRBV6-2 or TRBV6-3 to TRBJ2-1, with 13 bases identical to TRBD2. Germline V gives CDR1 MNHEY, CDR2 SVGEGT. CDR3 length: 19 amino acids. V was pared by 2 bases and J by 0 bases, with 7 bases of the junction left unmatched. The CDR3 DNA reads TGTGCCAGCAGTTACGATTTGACTAGCGGGGGGAGCTCCTACAATGAGCAGTTCTTC. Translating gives CASSYDLTSGGSSYNEQFF.

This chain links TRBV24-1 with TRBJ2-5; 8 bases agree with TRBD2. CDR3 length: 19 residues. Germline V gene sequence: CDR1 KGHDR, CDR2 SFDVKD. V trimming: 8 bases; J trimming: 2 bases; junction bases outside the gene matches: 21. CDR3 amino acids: CATNAEAVGLAGYQETQYF. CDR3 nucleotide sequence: TGTGCCACCAATGCTGAGGCCGTTGGGCTAGCGGGTTATCAAGAGACCCAGTACTTC.

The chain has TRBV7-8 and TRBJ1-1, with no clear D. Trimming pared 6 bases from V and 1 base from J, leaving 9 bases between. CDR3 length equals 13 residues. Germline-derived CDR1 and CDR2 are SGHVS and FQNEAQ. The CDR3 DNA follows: TGTGCCAGCAGGGGTGAGGCGAACACTGAAGCTTTCTTT. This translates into CASRGEANTEAFF.

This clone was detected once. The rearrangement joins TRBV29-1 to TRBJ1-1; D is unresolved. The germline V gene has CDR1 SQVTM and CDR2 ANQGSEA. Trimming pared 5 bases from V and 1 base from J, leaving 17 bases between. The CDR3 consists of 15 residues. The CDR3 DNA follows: TGCAGCGTTCCCCACCGGCGGGCTGAGAACACTGAAGCTTTCTTT. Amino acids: CSVPHRRAENTEAFF.

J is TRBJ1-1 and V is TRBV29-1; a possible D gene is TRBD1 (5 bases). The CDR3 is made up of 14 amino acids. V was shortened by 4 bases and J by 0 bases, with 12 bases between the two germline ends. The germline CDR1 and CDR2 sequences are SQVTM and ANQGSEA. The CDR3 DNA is TGCAGCGTTGTAGGGGTCGGTATGAACACTGAAGCTTTCTTT. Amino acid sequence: CSVVGVGMNTEAFF.

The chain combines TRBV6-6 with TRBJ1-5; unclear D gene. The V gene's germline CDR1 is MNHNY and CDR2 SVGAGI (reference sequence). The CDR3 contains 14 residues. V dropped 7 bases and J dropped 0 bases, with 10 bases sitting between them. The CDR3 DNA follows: TGTGCCAGCACCCCCGGGGATAGCAATCAGCCCCAGCATTTT. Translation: CASTPGDSNQPQHF.